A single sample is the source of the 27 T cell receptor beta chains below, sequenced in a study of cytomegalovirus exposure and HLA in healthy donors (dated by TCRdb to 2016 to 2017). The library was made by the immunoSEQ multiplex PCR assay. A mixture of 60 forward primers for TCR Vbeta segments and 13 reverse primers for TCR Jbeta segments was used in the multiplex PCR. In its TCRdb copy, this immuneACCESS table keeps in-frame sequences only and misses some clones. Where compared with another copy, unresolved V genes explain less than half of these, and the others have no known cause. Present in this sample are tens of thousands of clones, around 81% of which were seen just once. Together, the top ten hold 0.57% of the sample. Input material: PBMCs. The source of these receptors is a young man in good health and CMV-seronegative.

DNA for the CDR3: TGCGCCGGCGCCGGGACAGGGGTTTGTATTGACTATGGCTACACCTTC. Its translation is CAGAGTGVCIDYGYTF. The rearrangement joins TRBV10-1 to TRBJ1-2, with 10 bases matching TRBD1. Looked up from germline, CDR1 is WNHNN and CDR2 is SYGVQD (reference sequence). The CDR3 covers 16 residues. With 11 bases clipped from V and 3 bases from J, the junction kept 15 bases outside the gene matches.

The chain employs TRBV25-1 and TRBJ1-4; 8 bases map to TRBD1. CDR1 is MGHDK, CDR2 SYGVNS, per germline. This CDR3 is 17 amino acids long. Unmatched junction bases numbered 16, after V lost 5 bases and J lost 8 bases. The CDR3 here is CASSPHTWTGIGEKLFF. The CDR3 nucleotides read TGTGCCAGCAGTCCTCACACATGGACAGGGATAGGGGAAAAACTGTTTTTT.

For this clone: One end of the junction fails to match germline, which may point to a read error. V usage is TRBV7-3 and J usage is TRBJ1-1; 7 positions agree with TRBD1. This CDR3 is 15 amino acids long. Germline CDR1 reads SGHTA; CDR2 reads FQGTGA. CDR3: CSSSDATGQNTEAFF. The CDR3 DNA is TGTTCCAGCAGCGATGCGACAGGGCAAAACACTGAAGCTTTCTTT.

DNA of the CDR3: TGTGCCAGCAGTGCTAGCGGGAAAATCCGCAATGAGCAGTTCTTC. Translation: CASSASGKIRNEQFF. This rearrangement joins TRBV6-5 to TRBJ2-1; 9 positions agree with TRBD2. From germline, CDR1 is MNHEY and CDR2 SVGAGI. V was clipped by 5 bases and J by 6 bases; unmatched bases: 8. The length of the CDR3 is 15 residues.

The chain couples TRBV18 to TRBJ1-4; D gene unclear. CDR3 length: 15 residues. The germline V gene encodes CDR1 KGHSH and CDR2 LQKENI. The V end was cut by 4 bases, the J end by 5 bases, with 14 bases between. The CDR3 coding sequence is TGTGCCAGCTCACTTGAGGGCACCTCAAATGAAAAACTGTTTTTT. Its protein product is CASSLEGTSNEKLFF.

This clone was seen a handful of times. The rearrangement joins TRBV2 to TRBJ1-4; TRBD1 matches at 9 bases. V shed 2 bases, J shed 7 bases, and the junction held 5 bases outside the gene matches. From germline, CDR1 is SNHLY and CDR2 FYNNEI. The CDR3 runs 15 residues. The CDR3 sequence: CASSERGTGSEKLFF. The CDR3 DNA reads TGTGCCAGCAGTGAACGGGGGACAGGGAGTGAAAAACTGTTTTTT.

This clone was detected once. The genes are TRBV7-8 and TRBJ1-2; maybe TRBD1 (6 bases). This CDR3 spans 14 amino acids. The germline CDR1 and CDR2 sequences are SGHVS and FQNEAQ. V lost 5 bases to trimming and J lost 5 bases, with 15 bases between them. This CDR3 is CASSPRGGRYGYTF. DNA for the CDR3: TGTGCCAGCAGCCCGAGGGGGGGGCGGTATGGCTACACCTTC.

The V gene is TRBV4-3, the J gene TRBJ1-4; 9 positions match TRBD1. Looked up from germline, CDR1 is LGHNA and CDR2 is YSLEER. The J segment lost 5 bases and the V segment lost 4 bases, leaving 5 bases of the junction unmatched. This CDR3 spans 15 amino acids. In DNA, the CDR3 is TGCGCCAGCAGCCCCGACAGGGGGAGAAATGAAAAACTGTTTTTT. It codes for CASSPDRGRNEKLFF.

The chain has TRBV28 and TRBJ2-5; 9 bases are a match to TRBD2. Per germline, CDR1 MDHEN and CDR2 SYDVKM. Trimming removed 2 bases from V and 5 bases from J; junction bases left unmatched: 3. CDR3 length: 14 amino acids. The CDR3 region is CASSLGGRAETQYF. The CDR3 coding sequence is TGTGCCAGCAGTTTAGGCGGGAGGGCGGAGACCCAGTACTTC.

In DNA, the CDR3 is TGCGCCAGCAGCTTAGCGGGCTCCTACAATGAGCAGTTCTTC. Protein: CASSLAGSYNEQFF. The chain recombines TRBV5-1 with TRBJ2-1; TRBD2 might be the D (6 bases). V lost 2 bases and J lost 0, with 6 bases in between. The CDR3 totals 14 residues. Germline V CDR1 and CDR2: SGHRS, YFSETQ.

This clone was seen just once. The CDR3 DNA follows: TGTGCCAGCAGTTACACCAGGTCCCTAAATAGTGGCTACACCTTC. Its translation is CASSYTRSLNSGYTF. This chain connects TRBV6-5 to TRBJ1-2; D not certain. This CDR3 is 15 amino acids long. Germline V gene data show CDR1 as MNHEY and CDR2 as SVGAGI. Trimming left V 2 bases short and J 7 bases short, with 17 bases between.

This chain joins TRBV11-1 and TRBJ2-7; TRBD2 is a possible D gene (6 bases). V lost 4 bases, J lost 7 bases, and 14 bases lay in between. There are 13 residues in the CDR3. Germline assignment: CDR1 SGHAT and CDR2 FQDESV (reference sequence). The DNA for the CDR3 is TGTGCCAGCAGCTCTGGGACCGCGGGGGAGCAGTACTTC. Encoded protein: CASSSGTAGEQYF.

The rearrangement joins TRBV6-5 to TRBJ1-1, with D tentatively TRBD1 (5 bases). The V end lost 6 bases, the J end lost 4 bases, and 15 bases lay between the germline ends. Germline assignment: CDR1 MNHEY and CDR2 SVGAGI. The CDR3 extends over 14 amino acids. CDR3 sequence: CASSAGPRGTEAFF. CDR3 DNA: TGTGCCAGCAGCGCGGGACCCCGGGGCACTGAAGCTTTCTTT.

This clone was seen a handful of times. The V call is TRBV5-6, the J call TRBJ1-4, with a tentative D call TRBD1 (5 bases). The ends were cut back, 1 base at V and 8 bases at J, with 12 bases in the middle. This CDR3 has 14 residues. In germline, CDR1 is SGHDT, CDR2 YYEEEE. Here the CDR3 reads CASSLREGAEKLFF. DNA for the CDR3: TGTGCCAGCAGCTTGCGCGAAGGGGCCGAAAAACTGTTTTTT.

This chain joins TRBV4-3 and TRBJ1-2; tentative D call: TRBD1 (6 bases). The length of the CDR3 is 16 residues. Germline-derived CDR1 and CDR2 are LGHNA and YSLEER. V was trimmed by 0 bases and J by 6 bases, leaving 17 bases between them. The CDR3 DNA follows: TGCGCCAGCAGCCAAGAAATGGCAGGGGCATCCGATGGCTACACCTTC. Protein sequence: CASSQEMAGASDGYTF.

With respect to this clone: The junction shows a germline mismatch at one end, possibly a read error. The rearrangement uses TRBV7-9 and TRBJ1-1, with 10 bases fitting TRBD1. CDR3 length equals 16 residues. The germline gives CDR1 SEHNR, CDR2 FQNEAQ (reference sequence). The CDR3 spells CSSSPDRGLRNTEAFF. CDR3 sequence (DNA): TGTTCCAGCAGCCCAGACAGGGGGCTGAGGAACACTGAAGCTTTCTTT.

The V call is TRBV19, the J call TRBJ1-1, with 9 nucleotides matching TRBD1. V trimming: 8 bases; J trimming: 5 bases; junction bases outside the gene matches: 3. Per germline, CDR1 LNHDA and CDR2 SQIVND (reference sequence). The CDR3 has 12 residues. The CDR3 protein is CASLDRGTEAFF. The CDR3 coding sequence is TGTGCCAGTCTGGACAGGGGAACTGAAGCTTTCTTT. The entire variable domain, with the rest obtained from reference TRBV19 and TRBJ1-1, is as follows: DGGITQSPKYLFRKEGQNVTLSCEQNLNHDAMYWYRQDPGQGLRLIYYSQIVNDFQKGDIAEGYSVSREKKESFPLTVTSAQKNPTAFYLCASLDRGTEAFFGQGTRLTVV.

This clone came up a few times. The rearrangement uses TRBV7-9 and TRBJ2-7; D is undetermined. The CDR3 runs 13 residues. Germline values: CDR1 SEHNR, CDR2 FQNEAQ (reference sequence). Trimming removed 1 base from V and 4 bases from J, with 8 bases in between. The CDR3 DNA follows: TGTGCCAGCAGCTTAGGGGTCGGGTACGAGCAGTACTTC. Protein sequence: CASSLGVGYEQYF.

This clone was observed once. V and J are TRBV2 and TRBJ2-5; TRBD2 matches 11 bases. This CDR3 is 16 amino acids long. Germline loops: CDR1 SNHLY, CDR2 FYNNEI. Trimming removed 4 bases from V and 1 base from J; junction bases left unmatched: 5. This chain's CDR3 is CASSGLAGGPQETQYF. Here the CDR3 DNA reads TGTGCCAGCAGTGGATTAGCGGGGGGGCCCCAAGAGACCCAGTACTTC.

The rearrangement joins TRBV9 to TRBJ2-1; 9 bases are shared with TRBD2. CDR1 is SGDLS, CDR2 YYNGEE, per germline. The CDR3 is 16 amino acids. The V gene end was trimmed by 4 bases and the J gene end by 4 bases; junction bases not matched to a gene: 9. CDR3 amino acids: CASSPQGSGRYNEQFF. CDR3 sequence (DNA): TGTGCCAGCAGCCCGCAGGGTAGCGGGAGATACAATGAGCAGTTCTTC.

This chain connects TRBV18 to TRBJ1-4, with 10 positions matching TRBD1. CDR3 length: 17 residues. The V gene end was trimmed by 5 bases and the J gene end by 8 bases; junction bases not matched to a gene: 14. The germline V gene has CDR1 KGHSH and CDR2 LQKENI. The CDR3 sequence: CASSTGTGDRSREKLFF. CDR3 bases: TGTGCCAGCTCAACCGGGACAGGGGATAGATCAAGGGAAAAACTGTTTTTT.

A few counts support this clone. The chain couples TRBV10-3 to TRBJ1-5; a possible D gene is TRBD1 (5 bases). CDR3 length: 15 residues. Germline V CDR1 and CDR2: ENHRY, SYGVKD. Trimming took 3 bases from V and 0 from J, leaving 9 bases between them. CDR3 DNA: TGTGCCATCAGTGACGGACAAAATAGCAATCAGCCCCAGCATTTT. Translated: CAISDGQNSNQPQHF.

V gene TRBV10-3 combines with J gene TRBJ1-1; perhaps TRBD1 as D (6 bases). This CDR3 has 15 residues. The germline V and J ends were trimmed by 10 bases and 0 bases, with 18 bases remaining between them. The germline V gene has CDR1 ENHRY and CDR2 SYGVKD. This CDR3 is CATKGGGGMNTEAFF. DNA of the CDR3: TGTGCCACCAAGGGAGGGGGGGGGATGAACACTGAAGCTTTCTTT.

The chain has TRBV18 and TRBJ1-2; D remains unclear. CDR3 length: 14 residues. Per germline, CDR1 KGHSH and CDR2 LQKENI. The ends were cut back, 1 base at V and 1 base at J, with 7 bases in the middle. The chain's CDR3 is CASSPLEGNYGYTF. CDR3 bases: TGTGCCAGCTCACCACTCGAGGGTAACTATGGCTACACCTTC.

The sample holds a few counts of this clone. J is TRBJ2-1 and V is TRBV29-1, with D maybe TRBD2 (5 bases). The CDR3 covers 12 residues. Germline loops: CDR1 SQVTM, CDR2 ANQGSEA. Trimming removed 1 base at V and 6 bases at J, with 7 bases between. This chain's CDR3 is CSVEVSGNEQFF. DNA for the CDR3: TGCAGCGTTGAAGTCAGCGGCAATGAGCAGTTCTTC.

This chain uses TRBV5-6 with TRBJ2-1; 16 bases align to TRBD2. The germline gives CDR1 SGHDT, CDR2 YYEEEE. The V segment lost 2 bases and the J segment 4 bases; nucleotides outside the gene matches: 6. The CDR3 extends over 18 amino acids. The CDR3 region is CASSLWGLAGGRYNEQFF. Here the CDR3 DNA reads TGTGCCAGCAGCTTATGGGGACTAGCGGGGGGGCGGTACAATGAGCAGTTCTTC.

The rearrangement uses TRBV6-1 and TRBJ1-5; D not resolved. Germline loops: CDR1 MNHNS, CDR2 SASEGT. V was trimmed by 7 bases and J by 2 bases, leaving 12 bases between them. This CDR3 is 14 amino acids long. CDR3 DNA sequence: TGTGCCAGCACCAACCCGGGTGGCAATCAGCCCCAGCATTTT. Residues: CASTNPGGNQPQHF.